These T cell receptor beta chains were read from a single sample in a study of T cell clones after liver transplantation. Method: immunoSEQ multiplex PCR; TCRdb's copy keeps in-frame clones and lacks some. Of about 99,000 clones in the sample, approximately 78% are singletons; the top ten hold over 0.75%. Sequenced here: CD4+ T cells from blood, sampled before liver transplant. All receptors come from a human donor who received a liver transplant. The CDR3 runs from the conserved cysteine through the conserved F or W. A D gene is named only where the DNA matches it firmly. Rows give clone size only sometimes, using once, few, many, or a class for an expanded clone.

TGTGCCAGCAGTTTAGGGGCGGACAGGGCCCTTAGTGGCTACACCTTC	CASSLGADRALSGYTF	TRBD1	-	TRBV6-6	TRBJ1-2
TGTGCCAGCAGCTTGGGACTCGACACCTACAATGAGCAGTTCTTC	CASSLGLDTYNEQFF	-	once	TRBV5-4	TRBJ2-1
TGTGCCAGCAGCTTGGGGGGTGCAGGGACAGATACGCAGTATTTT	CASSLGGAGTDTQYF	-	-	TRBV11-3	TRBJ2-3
TGTGCCAGTAGTATAGGAGGGTCTGGCGGCTACACCTTC	CASSIGGSGGYTF	-	-	TRBV19	TRBJ1-2
TGTGCCTGGAGACCCGGGGGGCAAACTGAAGCTTTCTTT	CAWRPGGQTEAFF	-	-	TRBV30	TRBJ1-1
TGTGCCAGCAGCCTATCTGGGGTCTACTATGGCTACACCTTC	CASSLSGVYYGYTF	-	-	TRBV14	TRBJ1-2
TGTGCCAGCAGCTTAACCCGGGGCAGTAACTATGGCTACACCTTC	CASSLTRGSNYGYTF	-	-	TRBV13	TRBJ1-2
TGTGCCAGCAGTTATCTCGACAGGACCACAGATACGCAGTATTTT	CASSYLDRTTDTQYF	-	-	TRBV27	TRBJ2-3
TGCGCCAGCAGCCAAGAGGCAGGGGGTAACACTGAAGCTTTCTTT	CASSQEAGGNTEAFF	TRBD1	-	TRBV4-1	TRBJ1-1
TGCGCCAGCAGCTTCGGCCAGGAGGGGCCCACAGATACGCAGTATTTT	CASSFGQEGPTDTQYF	-	-	TRBV5-1	TRBJ2-3
TGCGCCAGCAAAATTTCCGGGACAGGGGGTTCGAGGAACACTGAAGCTTTCTTT	CASKISGTGGSRNTEAFF	TRBD1	-	TRBV5-1	TRBJ1-1
TGTGCCAGCAGTGACGGAGGGGGTAACGGCTACACCTTC	CASSDGGGNGYTF	-	-	TRBV6-4	TRBJ1-2
TGTGCCAGCAGTTCCGGGACAGGGAACTACAATGAGCAGTTCTTC	CASSSGTGNYNEQFF	TRBD1	-	TRBV13	TRBJ2-1
TGTGCCAGCAGCTCCGGGACTTCGAACAATGAGCAGTTCTTC	CASSSGTSNNEQFF	-	-	TRBV7-9	TRBJ2-1
TGTGCCAGCAGCCGAGGACAGGGTGGAAACACCATATATTTT	CASSRGQGGNTIYF	TRBD1	-	TRBV9	TRBJ1-3
TGTGCCAGCAGTGCCCCGGGACAGGGAAACGAAAAACTGTTTTTT	CASSAPGQGNEKLFF	TRBD1	-	TRBV28	TRBJ1-4
TGCGCCAGCAGCTCTCTACCCGGGGTCAGCAATGAGCAGTTCTTC	CASSSLPGVSNEQFF	-	-	TRBV4-1	TRBJ2-1
TGTGCCAGCAGCTTATTCGGGGGATCTGCAGATACGCAGTATTTT	CASSLFGGSADTQYF	-	-	TRBV7-2	TRBJ2-3
TGTGCCAGCAGCTTATACTCCCGGACTAGCGGGAGGGCCGTCTCCGGGGAGCTGTTTTTT	CASSLYSRTSGRAVSGELFF	TRBD2	once	TRBV13	TRBJ2-2
TGTGCCACCAGCTCTTCCTCCGGGACAGGGCTCCGTCCCCAGCATTTT	CATSSSSGTGLRPQHF	TRBD1	-	TRBV15	TRBJ1-5
TGTGCCAGCAGTGACCTGGGAGACGGAAACACCATATATTTT	CASSDLGDGNTIYF	-	-	TRBV25-1	TRBJ1-3
TGTGCCAGCAGCCAGGAGCGATTTAGCGCAGGACAGAAAAACATTCAGTACTTC	CASSQERFSAGQKNIQYF	-	once	TRBV4-2	TRBJ2-4
TGTGCCAGTAGTATTGAGAATACGGACACTGAAGCTTTCTTT	CASSIENTDTEAFF	-	few	TRBV19	TRBJ1-1
TGTGCCAGCAGCCCCCCCCTCGGTTCCACCGGGGAGCTGTTTTTT	CASSPPLGSTGELFF	-	-	TRBV5-4	TRBJ2-2
TGTGCCAGCAGCTTGGTGGCCCCCGGGGACGAGCAGTACTTC	CASSLVAPGDEQYF	-	-	TRBV5-6	TRBJ2-7
TGTGCCAGCAGTGATGATAGGATCTCCTACGAGCAGTACTTC	CASSDDRISYEQYF	-	-	TRBV2	TRBJ2-7
TGCGCCAGCAGCCCACCGGGCCTTTTGGCGGAGACCCAGTACTTC	CASSPPGLLAETQYF	-	-	TRBV4-1	TRBJ2-5
TGCGCCAGCAGCTCCGGGGTTTTGGGGAACACTGAAGCTTTCTTT	CASSSGVLGNTEAFF	-	-	TRBV5-1	TRBJ1-1
TGTGCCAGCAGCCAATTAGCAGGGGTTGATGAAGCTTTCTTT	CASSQLAGVDEAFF	-	-	TRBV16	TRBJ1-1
TGTGCCAGCAGCTTAGACAGGGGAGTTGGCTACACCTTC	CASSLDRGVGYTF	TRBD1	-	TRBV7-3	TRBJ1-2
TGTGCCTGGAGTGCGGGCGGGGTCACAGATACGCAGTATTTT	CAWSAGGVTDTQYF	-	few	TRBV30	TRBJ2-3
TGTGCCAGCAGCTTAAAGGGGGCGCAGGGCTATGGCTACACCTTC	CASSLKGAQGYGYTF	TRBD1	once	TRBV5-4	TRBJ1-2
TGTGCCAGCAGCTTAGGAGGCAGGGATGGCTACACCTTC	CASSLGGRDGYTF	-	-	TRBV7-2	TRBJ1-2
TGTGCCAGCAGATCCGAGGGGGTAGTCCACGAGCAGTACTTC	CASRSEGVVHEQYF	-	-	TRBV6-6	TRBJ2-7
TGTGCCAGCGGGATAGAGACCCAGTACTTC	CASGIETQYF	-	few	TRBV6-6	TRBJ2-5
TGCGCCAGCACCCCGGCAGGGGAAGACGGCTACACCTTC	CASTPAGEDGYTF	-	few	TRBV10-1	TRBJ1-2
TGTGCCAGCAGCCAGAACAGGGGCCATCAGCCCCAGCATTTT	CASSQNRGHQPQHF	TRBD1	-	TRBV7-2	TRBJ1-5
TGTGCCAGCAGTCGACAGGGGGCCCAGAACACTGAAGCTTTCTTT	CASSRQGAQNTEAFF	TRBD1	-	TRBV6-5	TRBJ1-1
TGTGCCAGCAGCCCCGAGGGGGGTCTCTTCCAGCCCCAGCATTTT	CASSPEGGLFQPQHF	-	once	TRBV5-5	TRBJ1-5